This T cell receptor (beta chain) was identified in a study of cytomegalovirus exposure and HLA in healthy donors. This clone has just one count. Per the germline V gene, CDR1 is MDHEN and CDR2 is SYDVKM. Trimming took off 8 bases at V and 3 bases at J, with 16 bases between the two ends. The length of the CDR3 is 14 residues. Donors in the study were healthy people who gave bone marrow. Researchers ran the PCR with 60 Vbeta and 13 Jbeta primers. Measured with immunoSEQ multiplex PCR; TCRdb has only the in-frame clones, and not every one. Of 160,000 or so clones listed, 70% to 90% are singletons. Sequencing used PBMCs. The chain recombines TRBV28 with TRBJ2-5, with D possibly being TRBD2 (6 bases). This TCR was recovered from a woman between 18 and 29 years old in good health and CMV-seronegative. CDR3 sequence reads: CASRRGPGEETQYF. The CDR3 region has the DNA TGTGCCAGCCGGCGGGGCCCCGGGGAAGAGACCCAGTACTTC.